A single sample is the source of the 13 T cell receptor beta chains below, sequenced in a study of blood T cell repertoires in COVID-19. The repertoire was sequenced with immunoSEQ multiplex PCR; TCRdb's copy has only in-frame clones and lacks some. The top ten hold approximately 2.2% of the sample, which has 250,000 to 300,000 clones, around 90% seen once. Sequenced material: peripheral blood. These receptor sequences come from a man aged 45-65 years with acute or convalescent COVID-19.

V gene TRBV3-1 (or the pseudogene TRBV3-2) combines with J gene TRBJ1-2; D may be TRBD1 (5 bases). The V end was cut by 3 bases, the J end by 7 bases, with 9 bases between. This CDR3 has 12 residues. Germline values: CDR1 LGHDT, CDR2 YNNKEL (reference sequence). CDR3 in amino acids: CASSQSGFGYTF. The CDR3 region has the DNA TGTGCCAGCAGCCAGTCAGGGTTTGGCTACACCTTC.

V and J are TRBV7-9 and TRBJ1-3; possibly TRBD1 for D (5 bases). This CDR3 region has 16 residues. Germline CDR1 reads SEHNR; CDR2 reads FQNEAQ (reference sequence). V lost 4 bases to trimming and J lost 3 bases, with 16 bases between them. In DNA form, the CDR3 reads TGTGCCAGCAGCTCGATACCCACAGGACATGGAAACACCATATATTTT. It specifies CASSSIPTGHGNTIYF.

In this sample, this clone turned up once. The chain has TRBV9 and TRBJ1-5; D is unresolved. Germline lookup yields CDR1 SGDLS and CDR2 YYNGEE. V was pared by 0 bases and J by 6 bases, with 13 bases between. CDR3 length: 15 residues. CDR3 nucleotides: TGTGCCAGCAGCGTAGCCACTCCTCGGGGTCAGCCCCAGCATTTT. Its translation is CASSVATPRGQPQHF.

This clone appeared a few times. V and J are TRBV10-1 and TRBJ2-1, with 9 bases that match TRBD1. The CDR3 runs 14 residues. Per germline, CDR1 WNHNN and CDR2 SYGVQD (reference sequence). With V trimmed by 3 bases and J by 13 bases, 10 bases remained unmatched. Written as DNA, the CDR3 is TGCGCCAGCAGTGAAGGGACAGGGTTAGATCCTCAGTTCTTC. Translation gives CASSEGTGLDPQFF.

The genes are TRBV7-6 and TRBJ2-5; maybe TRBD1 (5 bases). CDR3 length: 15 residues. In germline, CDR1 is SGHVS, CDR2 FNYEAQ. V lost 5 bases to trimming and J lost 7 bases, with 20 bases between them. In DNA, the CDR3 is TGTGCCAGCAGCCCGCAGGGCCCTGCTCGTGCGACCCAGTACTTC. As protein: CASSPQGPARATQYF.

The gene calls are TRBV7-3 and TRBJ2-1; a weak D match, TRBD1 (7 bases). V lost 4 bases, J lost 7 bases, and 8 bases lay in between. There are 12 residues in the CDR3. The germline gives CDR1 SGHTA, CDR2 FQGTGA. CDR3 loop: CASSSGGNEQFF. Written as DNA, the CDR3 is TGTGCCAGCAGCTCAGGGGGGAATGAGCAGTTCTTC.

The rearrangement uses TRBV5-1 and TRBJ1-2; 7 bases map to TRBD1. Per the germline V gene, CDR1 is SGHRS and CDR2 is YFSETQ. This CDR3 comprises 13 residues. Trimming took 4 bases from V and 8 from J; bases not matched to a gene: 8. Here the CDR3 DNA reads TGCGCCAGCAGCCTCCGGGACAGCAGGGGCTACACCTTC. Translated, it gives CASSLRDSRGYTF.

The chain has TRBV11-2 and TRBJ2-5; 10 positions agree with TRBD1. The CDR3 totals 14 residues. From germline, CDR1 is SGHAT and CDR2 FQNNGV. The trim removed 5 bases at V and 7 bases at J, leaving 7 bases unmatched. CDR3 loop: CASSDRDRGSTQYF. The CDR3 DNA reads as TGTGCCAGCAGCGACCGGGACAGGGGATCGACCCAGTACTTC.

V usage is TRBV9 and J usage is TRBJ2-1; tentatively, D is TRBD1 (6 bases). CDR1 is SGDLS and CDR2 is YYNGEE in the germline V gene. The length of the CDR3 is 16 residues. Trimming removed 0 bases from V and 1 base from J, with 11 bases in between. CDR3 DNA sequence: TGTGCCAGCAGCGTAGAGGACAGTGGGTCCTACAATGAGCAGTTCTTC. As protein: CASSVEDSGSYNEQFF.

The rearrangement joins TRBV30 to TRBJ2-7; 7 bases align to TRBD1. The V and J ends lost 5 bases and 2 bases, in that order; junction bases with no gene match: 0. Germline values: CDR1 GTSNPN, CDR2 SVGIG (reference sequence). CDR3 length equals 11 residues. The CDR3 spells CAWGTAYEQYF. The CDR3 DNA reads TGTGCCTGGGGGACAGCCTACGAGCAGTACTTC.

The genes are TRBV5-1 and TRBJ2-2; 12 positions match TRBD2. This CDR3 is 15 amino acids long. Per germline, CDR1 SGHRS and CDR2 YFSETQ. The V and J ends lost 3 bases and 7 bases, in that order; junction bases with no gene match: 4. CDR3 protein: CASSWTSGVGGELFF. As DNA, the CDR3 is TGCGCCAGCAGCTGGACTAGCGGGGTAGGCGGGGAGCTGTTTTTT.

The rearrangement links TRBV18 to TRBJ2-7, with D tentatively TRBD2 (6 bases). CDR1 and CDR2 from the germline V gene are KGHSH and LQKENI. Trimming removed 3 bases at V and 7 bases at J, with 16 bases between. The CDR3 extends over 14 amino acids. This chain's CDR3 is CASSPSAGPREQYF. CDR3 nucleotides: TGTGCCAGCTCACCGTCGGCGGGGCCCCGGGAGCAGTACTTC.

This clone came up a few times. The rearrangement links TRBV7-2 to TRBJ2-1; 9 bases match TRBD2. Germline CDR1 and CDR2: SGHTA and FQGNSA. The CDR3 runs 17 residues. With 5 bases clipped from V and 2 bases from J, the junction kept 10 bases outside the gene matches. The CDR3 here is CASSARSPSGAYNEQFF. The CDR3 DNA reads TGTGCCAGCAGCGCCCGCTCCCCTAGCGGGGCCTACAATGAGCAGTTCTTC.